This T cell receptor (beta chain) came from a study of blood T cell repertoires in COVID-19. Study-wide context: Acute-phase and convalescent COVID-19 samples originated in the United States, Italy and Spain. Sources were T cells, B-cell-depleted T cells, or PBMCs; the material itself was cDNA or gDNA.

Assay: immunoSEQ multiplex PCR; the TCRdb copy retains only in-frame clones and omits some. The sample holds over 300,000 clones, roughly 83% seen once. The CDR3 loop spans 15 amino acids. Unmatched junction bases numbered 8, after V lost 3 bases and J lost 3 bases. CDR1 KGHSH and CDR2 LQKENI come from the germline V gene. Source material: peripheral blood. This clonotype originated in a woman aged 45-65 years with acute or convalescent COVID-19. The V call is TRBV18, the J call TRBJ2-7; 7 bases fit TRBD1. The CDR3 loop is CASSPTRDRDYEQYF. DNA for the CDR3: TGTGCCAGCTCACCGACCCGGGACAGAGACTACGAGCAGTACTTC.